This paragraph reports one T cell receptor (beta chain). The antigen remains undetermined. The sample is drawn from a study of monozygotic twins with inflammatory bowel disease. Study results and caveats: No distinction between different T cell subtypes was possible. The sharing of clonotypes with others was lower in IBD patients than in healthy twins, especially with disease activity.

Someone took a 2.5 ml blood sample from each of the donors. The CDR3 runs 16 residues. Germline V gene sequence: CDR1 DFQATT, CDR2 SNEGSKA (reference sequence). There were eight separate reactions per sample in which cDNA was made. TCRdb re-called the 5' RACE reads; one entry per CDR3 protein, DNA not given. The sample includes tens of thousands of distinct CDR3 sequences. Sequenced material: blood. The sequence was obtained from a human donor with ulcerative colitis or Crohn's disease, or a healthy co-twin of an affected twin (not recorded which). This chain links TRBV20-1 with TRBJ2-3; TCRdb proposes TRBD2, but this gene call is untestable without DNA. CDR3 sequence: CSASSGGLRVADTQYF.